This TCR beta chain was identified during a study of early T cells in non-severe SARS-CoV-2 infection. TCRdb passed the 5' RACE reads through MiXCR, listing each CDR3 protein once. In the table there are approximately 66,000 distinct CDR3 sequences, approximately 12% of which are singletons. Germline CDR1 reads SGHTA; CDR2 reads FQGNSA. The V end was cut by 4 bases, the J end by 4 bases, with 13 bases between. The CDR3 spans 14 residues. The chain employs TRBV7-2 and TRBJ1-1; no firm D call. This clonotype originated in an adult who was a healthcare worker with PCR-confirmed SARS-CoV-2 infection or an uninfected control (not recorded which). Source material: whole blood. CDR3 in amino acids: CASSYNGRSTEAFF. The CDR3 DNA follows: TGTGCCAGCAGCTATAACGGCCGTAGCACTGAAGCTTTCTTT.